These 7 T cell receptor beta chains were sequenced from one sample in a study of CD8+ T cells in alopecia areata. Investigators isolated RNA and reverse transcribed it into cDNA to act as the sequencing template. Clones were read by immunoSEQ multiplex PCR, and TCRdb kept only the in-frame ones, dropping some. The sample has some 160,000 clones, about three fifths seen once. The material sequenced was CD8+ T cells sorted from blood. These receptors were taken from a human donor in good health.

The CDR3 DNA follows: TGTGCCAGCAGTCTGGGACTAGCGGGGTACCAAGAGACCCAGTACTTC. Translation: CASSLGLAGYQETQYF. The gene calls are TRBV28 and TRBJ2-5, with 13 positions matching TRBD2. The V segment lost 5 bases and the J segment 0 bases; nucleotides outside the gene matches: 3. From germline, CDR1 is MDHEN and CDR2 SYDVKM. CDR3 length equals 16 residues.

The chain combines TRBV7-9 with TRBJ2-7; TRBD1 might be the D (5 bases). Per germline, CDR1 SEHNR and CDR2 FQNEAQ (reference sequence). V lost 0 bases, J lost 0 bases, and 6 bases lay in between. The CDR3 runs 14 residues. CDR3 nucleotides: TGTGCCAGCAGCTTAGCTGACAGCTCCTACGAGCAGTACTTC. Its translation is CASSLADSSYEQYF.

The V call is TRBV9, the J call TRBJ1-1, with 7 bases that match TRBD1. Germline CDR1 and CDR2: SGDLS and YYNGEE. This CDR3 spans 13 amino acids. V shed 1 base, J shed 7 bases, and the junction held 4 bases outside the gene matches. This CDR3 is CASSVTGAGEAFF. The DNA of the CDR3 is TGTGCCAGCAGCGTAACAGGGGCGGGTGAAGCTTTCTTT.

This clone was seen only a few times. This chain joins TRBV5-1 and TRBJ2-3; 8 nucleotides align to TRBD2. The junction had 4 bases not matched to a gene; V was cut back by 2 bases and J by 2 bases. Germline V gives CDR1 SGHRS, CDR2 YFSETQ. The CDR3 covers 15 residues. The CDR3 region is CASSFIAGPTDTQYF. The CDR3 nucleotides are TGCGCCAGCAGCTTTATAGCGGGACCCACAGATACGCAGTATTTT.

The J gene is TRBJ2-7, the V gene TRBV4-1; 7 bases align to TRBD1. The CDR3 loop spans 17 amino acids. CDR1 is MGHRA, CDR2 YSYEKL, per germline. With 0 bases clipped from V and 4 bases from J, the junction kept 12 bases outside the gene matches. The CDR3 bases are TGCGCCAGCAGCCAAGATATCAGTTTAGGGACAGAGTACGAGCAGTACTTC. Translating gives CASSQDISLGTEYEQYF.

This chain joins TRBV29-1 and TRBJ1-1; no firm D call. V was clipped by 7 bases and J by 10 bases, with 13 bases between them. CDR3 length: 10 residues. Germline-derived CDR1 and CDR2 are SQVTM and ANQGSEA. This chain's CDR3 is CSATSHRAFF. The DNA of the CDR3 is TGCAGCGCCACGTCCCATCGAGCTTTCTTT.

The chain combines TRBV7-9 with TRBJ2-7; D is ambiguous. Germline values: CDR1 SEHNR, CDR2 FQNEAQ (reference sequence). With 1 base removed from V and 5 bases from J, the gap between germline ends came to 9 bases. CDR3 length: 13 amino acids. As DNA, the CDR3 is TGTGCCAGCAGCTTAGATTTTTCCCACGAGCAGTACTTC. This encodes CASSLDFSHEQYF.